A single sample gave rise to the 5 T cell receptor beta chains below, sequenced in a study of blood T cells in healthy people across ages. A J-beta primer mix and a sample-barcoded 5' primer were used in a second PCR of roughly 6 to 11 cycles. TCRdb redid the calling of the 5' RACE reads with MiXCR, one entry per CDR3 protein. The table shows some 860,000 distinct CDR3 sequences, with more than 50% occurring only once. Specimen: blood. These receptors all stem from a man aged 35-49 years in good health.

This chain uses TRBV9 with TRBJ2-5; D unclear. This CDR3 contains 15 residues. With 0 bases removed from V and 1 base from J, the gap between germline ends came to 10 bases. CDR1 is SGDLS and CDR2 is YYNGEE in the germline V gene. The CDR3 region has the DNA TGTGCCAGCAGCGTAGACCCAGGAACCCAAGAGACCCAGTACTTC. Its protein is CASSVDPGTQETQYF.

CDR3 DNA sequence: TGTGCCAGCAGTGACGCGACGGACGGCTATCAGCCCCAGCATTTT. This gives the protein CASSDATDGYQPQHF. The rearrangement links TRBV28 to TRBJ1-5; D remains unclear. Germline V gene sequence: CDR1 MDHEN, CDR2 SYDVKM. The V end lost 5 bases, the J end lost 5 bases, and 16 bases lay between the germline ends. The CDR3 is 15 amino acids.

The V gene is TRBV28, the J gene TRBJ2-7; 8 positions match TRBD1. J was trimmed by 1 base and V by 5 bases; bases with no gene match: 10. The CDR3 has 16 amino acids. Germline V gene sequence: CDR1 MDHEN, CDR2 SYDVKM. CDR3 coding DNA: TGTGCCAGCAGTATTCCTGGACAGGGTGGATCCTACGAGCAGTACTTC. It encodes CASSIPGQGGSYEQYF.

This sequence joins TRBV20-1 and TRBJ2-3; D might be TRBD1 or TRBD2, each matching 5 bases. V shed 1 base and J shed 8 bases, with 19 bases lying between them. This CDR3 has 15 residues. Germline CDR1 is DFQATT and CDR2 is SNEGSKA (reference sequence). DNA of the CDR3: TGCAGTGCTAGAGTGGAAGGGACGAGGGGCGGTACGCAGTATTTT. This codes for CSARVEGTRGGTQYF.

This clonotype was counted a few times. The chain carries TRBV5-1 and TRBJ1-5, with TRBD1 matching over 7 bases. CDR1 is SGHRS and CDR2 is YFSETQ in the germline V gene. The CDR3 has 17 residues. V lost 4 bases and J lost 0; bases outside the gene matches: 10. CDR3 in DNA: TGCGCCAGCAGCCCTGGGACAGTTGGGCTTAGCAATCAGCCCCAGCATTTT. Amino acids: CASSPGTVGLSNQPQHF.